This T cell receptor (beta chain) was captured by sequencing in a study of T cells after posttransplantation cyclophosphamide. Clones were read by immunoSEQ multiplex PCR, and TCRdb kept only the in-frame ones, dropping some. The table lists 10,000 or so clones, about 80% of them singletons. The CDR3 is 14 amino acids. CDR1 is SGHDT, CDR2 YYEEEE, per germline. With regard to this clone: Its antigen remains unidentified. One end of the junction varies from germline; a read error may be responsible.

Methotrexate plus calcineurin inhibitor accompanied controls' myeloablative marrow transplants; sampling was 1 year later. Study results and caveats: Donor-recipient repertoire similarity was low at 1-2 months, rising over year one. TRB clonality was highly associated with recipient CMV seropositivity and reactivation. Tissue-infiltrating T cells from skin or gut overlapped little with blood T cells.

The sample in question was PBMCs, obtained 367 days after allogeneic stem cell transplant with calcineurin inhibitor and methotrexate. The TCR was taken from a male patient aged 30 to 39 who received an allogeneic stem cell transplant from an unrelated donor, was CMV-positive, and had acute GVHD only. The T cells may come from the graft donor. This chain links TRBV5-6 with TRBJ1-5; the match to TRBD1 covers 8 bases. The CDR3 loop is CASSRRTGQLIGNF. CDR3 nucleotide sequence: TGTGCCAGCAGCCGCCGGACAGGGCAACTGATCGGGAATTTT.